These 20 T cell receptor beta chains originate from one sample sequenced in a study of control samples from healthy donors and cancer patients. Sequenced by immunoSEQ multiplex PCR; TCRdb stores in-frame clones only, minus some. This table holds over 100,000 clones, roughly 91% found once. The sequenced material came from blood. These receptors all stem from a woman aged 45-65 years in good health.

This clone was counted a single time. The chain uses TRBV7-2 and TRBJ2-2; the D is unclear. The germline CDR1 and CDR2 sequences are SGHTA and FQGNSA. This CDR3 comprises 14 residues. V was clipped by 0 bases and J by 9 bases, with 11 bases between them. CDR3 sequence: CASSLALAPRELFF. The DNA of the CDR3 is TGTGCCAGCAGCTTAGCGCTTGCCCCGCGGGAGCTGTTTTTT. Full variable domain (missing parts from reference TRBV7-2 and TRBJ2-2): GAGVSQSPSNKVTEKGKDVELRCDPISGHTALYWYRQSLGQGLEFLIYFQGNSAPDKSGLPSDRFSAERTGGSVSTLTIQRTQQEDSAVYLCASSLALAPRELFFGEGSRLTVL.

V and J are TRBV15 and TRBJ2-1; D perhaps matches TRBD2 (5 bases). Germline V gives CDR1 LNHNV, CDR2 YYDKDF (reference sequence). Trimming stripped 0 bases from V and 11 bases from J, with 14 bases between. The CDR3 runs to 14 residues. DNA for the CDR3: TGTGCCACCAGCAGAGATCATAGCGAGTCCAAGCAGTTCTTC. Encoded protein: CATSRDHSESKQFF. The variable domain in full, completed from reference TRBV15 and TRBJ2-1, reads DAMVIQNPRYQVTQFGKPVTLSCSQTLNHNVMYWYQQKSSQAPKLLFHYYDKDFNNEADTPDNFQSRRPNTSFCFLDIRSPGLGDTAMYLCATSRDHSESKQFFGPGTRLTVL.

The chain is built from TRBV5-4 and TRBJ2-1; 7 bases fit TRBD2. Per germline, CDR1 SGHNT and CDR2 YYREEE (reference sequence). After removal of 1 base from V and 0 bases from J, the junction contained 4 bases not matched to a gene. This CDR3 spans 16 amino acids. The DNA of the CDR3 is TGTGCCAGCAGCTTGTTACTAGCGAGCTCCTACAATGAGCAGTTCTTC. It codes for CASSLLLASSYNEQFF.

The chain has TRBV3-1 (or the pseudogene TRBV3-2) and TRBJ2-5; 8 bases are a match to TRBD2. The CDR3 has 16 residues. The V and J ends lost 0 bases and 5 bases, in that order; junction bases with no gene match: 8. Germline CDR1 is LGHDT and CDR2 is YNNKEL (reference sequence). CDR3 in DNA: TGTGCCAGCAGCCAAGATCTCGGGAGGGCGCGGGAGACCCAGTACTTC. Amino acids: CASSQDLGRARETQYF.

The rearrangement joins TRBV5-1 to TRBJ2-7; possible D gene TRBD2, 7 bases. Germline V lookup: CDR1 SGHRS, CDR2 YFSETQ. Trimming took off 2 bases at V and 0 bases at J, with 39 bases between the two ends. The CDR3 length is 24 residues. DNA for the CDR3: TGCGCCAGCAGCTTAACGGTCAGCAGGGGTCCAAGCGGGACACGGACAGCGGTCTCCTACGAGCAGTACTTC. As protein: CASSLTVSRGPSGTRTAVSYEQYF.

V usage is TRBV28 and J usage is TRBJ1-2; D is perhaps TRBD1 (5 bases). CDR3 length equals 17 residues. V was pared by 2 bases and J by 7 bases, with 23 bases between. CDR1 and CDR2 from the germline V gene are MDHEN and SYDVKM. The CDR3 protein is CASSLGEGILFRSGYTF. The DNA for the CDR3 is TGTGCCAGCAGTTTAGGAGAGGGGATCCTCTTTCGGTCTGGCTACACCTTC.

In DNA form, the CDR3 reads TGTGCCAGCTCACCAAGAGGGGGGGCATCTAAGGAGCAGTTCTTC. It codes for CASSPRGGASKEQFF. The rearrangement links TRBV18 to TRBJ2-1; D may be TRBD2 (7 bases). Trimming took 2 bases from V and 10 from J, leaving 18 bases between them. The germline V gene encodes CDR1 KGHSH and CDR2 LQKENI. This CDR3 is 15 amino acids long.

The chain links TRBV30 to TRBJ1-1, with D tentatively TRBD1 (5 bases). Between the trimmed V and J ends, which lost 2 bases and 10 bases, there was a span of 14 bases. CDR1 and CDR2 (germline): GTSNPN, SVGIG (reference sequence). The CDR3 spans 12 residues. CDR3 nucleotides: TGTGCCTGGAGTTTAACTCAGGGAGGAGCTTTCTTT. Amino acid sequence: CAWSLTQGGAFF.

V and J are TRBV19 and TRBJ2-1; 10 bases map to TRBD2. The germline V gene encodes CDR1 LNHDA and CDR2 SQIVND (reference sequence). V lost 3 bases, J lost 8 bases, and 13 bases stayed unmatched. The length of the CDR3 is 17 residues. As DNA, the CDR3 is TGTGCCAGTAGTATGCCCGATTTAGCGGGAGGTTACCATGAGCAGTTCTTC. The encoded protein is CASSMPDLAGGYHEQFF.

The chain recombines TRBV7-2 with TRBJ2-2; no reliable D call. Germline CDR1 is SGHTA and CDR2 is FQGNSA. The CDR3 covers 14 residues. Between the trimmed V and J ends, which lost 1 base and 2 bases, there was a span of 5 bases. In DNA, the CDR3 is TGTGCCAGCAGCTTAGGGGGAAACACCGGGGAGCTGTTTTTT. This encodes CASSLGGNTGELFF.

The rearrangement links TRBV5-1 to TRBJ1-5; 11 nucleotides agree with TRBD1. After removal of 3 bases from V and 6 bases from J, the junction contained 2 bases not matched to a gene. This CDR3 is built from 14 residues. The germline gives CDR1 SGHRS, CDR2 YFSETQ. The CDR3 is CASSSGQGVQPQHF. In DNA form, the CDR3 reads TGCGCCAGCAGCTCGGGACAGGGGGTTCAGCCCCAGCATTTT.

The chain has TRBV5-8 and TRBJ1-1; D may be TRBD1 (6 bases). The germline V gene has CDR1 SGHTS and CDR2 YDEGEE. This CDR3 spans 13 amino acids. Trimming pared 3 bases from V and 4 bases from J, leaving 10 bases between. The CDR3 spells CASSSGVVTEAFF. CDR3 DNA sequence: TGTGCCAGCAGCTCAGGGGTGGTCACTGAAGCTTTCTTT.

The chain has TRBV7-2 and TRBJ2-5, with TRBD2 as a possible D gene (6 bases). This CDR3 has 14 amino acids. The ends were cut back, 2 bases at V and 5 bases at J, with 12 bases in the middle. CDR1 is SGHTA, CDR2 FQGNSA, per germline. The CDR3 spells CASSLKGLRETQYF. CDR3 DNA: TGTGCCAGCAGCTTAAAAGGACTAAGGGAGACCCAGTACTTC.

In the case of this clone: Other DNA sequences in the sample encode the same CDR3. The rearrangement uses TRBV7-7 and TRBJ2-2, with 10 bases lining up with TRBD1. CDR3 length: 15 amino acids. V shed 4 bases, J shed 5 bases, and the junction held 4 bases outside the gene matches. Germline V CDR1 and CDR2: SSHAT, FNYEAQ (reference sequence). Here the CDR3 DNA reads TGTGCCAGCAGCTCGGGACAGGGGAGAACCGGGGAGCTGTTTTTT. Amino acid sequence: CASSSGQGRTGELFF.

In this sample, this clone turned up once. This chain connects TRBV5-1 to TRBJ2-5; 7 bases match TRBD1. Germline-derived CDR1 and CDR2 are SGHRS and YFSETQ. The CDR3 length is 16 residues. V was pared by 4 bases and J by 0 bases, with 9 bases of the junction left unmatched. The CDR3 DNA reads TGCGCCAGCAGCCATGACGGCAGGGGGTACCAAGAGACCCAGTACTTC. Protein product: CASSHDGRGYQETQYF.

The chain is built from TRBV19 and TRBJ1-5; D remains unclear. Germline CDR1 reads LNHDA; CDR2 reads SQIVND (reference sequence). The CDR3 sequence is 14 residues long. V was shortened by 7 bases and J by 4 bases, with 14 bases between the two germline ends. CDR3 loop: CASTTGRLNQPQHF. Here the CDR3 DNA reads TGTGCCAGTACCACCGGGAGACTTAATCAGCCCCAGCATTTT. The whole variable domain, remainder taken from reference TRBV19 and TRBJ1-5, is DGGITQSPKYLFRKEGQNVTLSCEQNLNHDAMYWYRQDPGQGLRLIYYSQIVNDFQKGDIAEGYSVSREKKESFPLTVTSAQKNPTAFYLCASTTGRLNQPQHFGDGTRLSIL.

The V gene is TRBV13, the J gene TRBJ1-3; no clear D gene. Germline assignment: CDR1 PRHDT and CDR2 FYEKMQ (reference sequence). This CDR3 is built from 11 residues. Trimming removed 7 bases at V and 2 bases at J, with 3 bases between. CDR3 sequence: CASTAGNTIYF. CDR3 bases: TGTGCCAGCACCGCTGGAAACACCATATATTTT.

The chain links TRBV5-4 to TRBJ2-1; 7 positions match TRBD1. This CDR3 is built from 16 residues. V lost 0 bases to trimming and J lost 4 bases; unmatched junction nucleotides: 7. Germline V gene sequence: CDR1 SGHNT, CDR2 YYREEE (reference sequence). The DNA of the CDR3 is TGTGCCAGCAGCTTGGCCGGGGACAGACATTACAATGAGCAGTTCTTC. Amino acids: CASSLAGDRHYNEQFF.

This chain's CDR3 is CSVGAGTTDGGYEQYV. In nucleotides, the CDR3 is TGCAGCGTGGGGGCGGGGACGACCGACGGGGGCTACGAGCAGTACGTC. The rearrangement uses TRBV29-1 and TRBJ2-7, with D perhaps matching TRBD1 or TRBD2 (6 bases each). CDR1 is SQVTM, CDR2 ANQGSEA, per germline. The germline V and J ends were trimmed by 6 bases and 3 bases, with 24 bases remaining between them. CDR3 length: 16 amino acids.

The genes are TRBV6-2 or TRBV6-3 and TRBJ1-5; D is undetermined. CDR1 MNHEY and CDR2 SVGEGT come from the germline V gene. This CDR3 contains 14 residues. With 0 bases removed from V and 8 bases from J, the gap between germline ends came to 11 bases. The CDR3 DNA is TGTGCCAGCAGTTACTCGAATGAGGTGGAGCCCCAGCATTTT. It specifies CASSYSNEVEPQHF.